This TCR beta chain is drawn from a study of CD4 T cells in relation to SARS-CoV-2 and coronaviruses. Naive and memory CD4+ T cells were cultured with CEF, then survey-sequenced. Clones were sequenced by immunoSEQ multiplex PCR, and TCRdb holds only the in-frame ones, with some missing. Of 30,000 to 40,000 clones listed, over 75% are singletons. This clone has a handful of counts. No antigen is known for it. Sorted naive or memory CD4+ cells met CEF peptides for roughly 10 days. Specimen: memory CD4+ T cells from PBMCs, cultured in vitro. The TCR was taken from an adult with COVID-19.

The CDR3 region has the DNA TGTGCCAGCACGGCGGGAGAGTGGGACAATGAGCAGTTCTTC. Protein sequence: CASTAGEWDNEQFF. This chain joins TRBV9 and TRBJ2-1, with TRBD2 identical over 7 bases. CDR3 length equals 14 residues. Germline V gene lookup returns CDR1 SGDLS and CDR2 YYNGEE. With V trimmed by 6 bases and J by 5 bases, 8 bases remained unmatched.